This T cell receptor beta chain was profiled in a study of T-cell memory formation after mild COVID-19. Findings and limits, study-wide: The appearance of some responding clones in pre-infection memory suggested that cross-reactive memory joined. Among contracting clones, CD4+ were mainly CM/EM and CD8+ enriched in EMRA. Second-wave clones peaking on day 37 lacked confirmed SARS-CoV-2 specificity.

Regarding this clonotype: Its antigen is undetermined.

TCRdb passed the 5' RACE reads through MiXCR, listing each CDR3 protein once. The sample records about 82,000 distinct CDR3 sequences, roughly 13% being singletons. This CDR3 is built from 13 residues. V lost 3 bases to trimming and J lost 2 bases, with 7 bases between them. Germline V gives CDR1 SGHAT, CDR2 FQNNGV. This TCR came from a man between 18 and 29 years old who had mild COVID-19 (a few samples of this study predate the infection). Cell type and time point are not known. The gene calls are TRBV11-2 and TRBJ2-5, with D unresolved. The sequenced sample was PBMCs or a T cell subset sorted from them (not recorded which). The CDR3, as DNA: TGTGCCAGCAGCTTTTCCGGGCAAGAGACCCAGTACTTC. This translates into CASSFSGQETQYF.